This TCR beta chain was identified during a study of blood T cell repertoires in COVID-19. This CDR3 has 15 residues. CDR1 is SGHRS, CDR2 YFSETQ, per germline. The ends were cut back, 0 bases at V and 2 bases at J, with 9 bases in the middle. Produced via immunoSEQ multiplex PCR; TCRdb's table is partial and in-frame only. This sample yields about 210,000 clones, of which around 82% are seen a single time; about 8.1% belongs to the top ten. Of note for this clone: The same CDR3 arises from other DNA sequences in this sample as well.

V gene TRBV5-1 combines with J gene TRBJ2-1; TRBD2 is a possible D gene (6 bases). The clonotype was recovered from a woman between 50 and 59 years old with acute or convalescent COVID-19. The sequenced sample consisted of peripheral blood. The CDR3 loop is CASSLAGGAYNEQFF. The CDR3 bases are TGCGCCAGCAGCTTGGCCGGCGGGGCCTACAATGAGCAGTTCTTC.